The 28 T cell receptor beta chains listed next were all sequenced from one sample in a study of tumor-infiltrating lymphocytes in primary liver carcinoma (dated by TCRdb to the late 2010s). This sample was sequenced with an Illumina HiSeq 2500. A constant-region primer and ProtoScript II reverse transcriptase were used to reverse-transcribe TCRbeta-specific cDNA from about 500 ng total RNA. TCRbeta libraries were built with three nested multiplex PCR rounds, a slightly modified ARM-PCR procedure. Each of the first two PCR rounds ran for approximately 9 cycles using multiplex TRBV1-TRBV30 forward primers together with a Cbeta reverse primer. TCRdb trimmed public reads at Q25 via fastp, called clones via MiXCR and kept in-frame beta chains. Each entry is one CDR3 protein sequence, shown with its most common DNA and genes. Across this sample there are approximately 330,000 distinct CDR3 sequences, with 65% seen only once. Of the sample, approximately 5.9% falls within the top ten clones.

TRIzol reagent was used to extract blood RNA from unsorted whole blood, while the DNeasy Blood & Tissue kit provided the germline DNA. The sample consisted of peripheral blood. Every receptor here comes from a man aged 35 to 55 with primary liver carcinoma and hepatitis B virus infection.

Of note for this clonotype: This may arise from a read error, as a much more abundant clone is one base away. The chain combines TRBV14 with TRBJ1-5; D gene ambiguous. The CDR3 is 14 residues long. The germline V gene has CDR1 SGHDN and CDR2 FVKESK. The CDR3 coding sequence is TGTGCCAGCAGCCAAGGGGTAGGCGCCCAGCACCAGCATTTT. This translates into CASSQGVGAQHQHF.

A word on this clonotype: In this CDR3 the conserved last residue, phenylalanine or tryptophan, is missing, so a read error is likely. The limits of the CDR3 on the DNA are not certain, so only TCRdb's listed CDR3 is given. The J gene is TRBJ2-3, the V gene TRBV30. Germline CDR1 and CDR2: GTSNPN and SVGIG (reference sequence). The CDR3 sequence runs 13 residues, both termini included. CDR3 in amino acids: CAWTRQRTDTHYL.

The chain joins TRBV6-2 or TRBV6-3 to TRBJ2-7, with TRBD2 matching over 13 bases. The CDR3 is made up of 15 amino acids. Germline CDR1 is MNHEY and CDR2 is SVGEGT. The CDR3 region is CTNSQPGLAGFEQYF. The DNA for the CDR3 is TGTACCAACAGTCAGCCGGGACTAGCGGGATTTGAGCAGTACTTC.

Turning to this clonotype: Compared with germline, one end of the junction differs, possibly owing to a read error. The chain combines TRBV6-2 or TRBV6-3 with TRBJ1-2, with D maybe TRBD1 (6 bases). The CDR3 totals 13 residues. CDR1 MNHEY and CDR2 SVGEGT come from the germline V gene. CDR3 nucleotide sequence: TGTGCCAGCAATTTGAGACAGGAGGATGGCTACATCTTC. It encodes CASNLRQEDGYIF.

The chain combines TRBV5-1 with TRBJ2-5; the D call may be TRBD1 or TRBD2 (5 bases each). This CDR3 is 16 amino acids long. The V and J ends lost 1 base and 2 bases respectively, with 15 bases between them. Germline values: CDR1 SGHRS, CDR2 YFSETQ. CDR3 DNA: TGCGCCAGCAGCTTGTTTGTGGGGGAAGGGCAAGAGACCCAGTACTTC. Protein: CASSLFVGEGQETQYF.

The rearrangement joins TRBV2 to TRBJ2-7, with 10 positions matching TRBD1. The CDR3 is 16 amino acids. V dropped 7 bases and J dropped 0; count of bases not matched to a gene: 9. Germline CDR1 SNHLY, CDR2 FYNNEI. In DNA, the CDR3 is TGTGCCAGCATCATAACGACAGGGGGCGTCTCCTACGAGCAGTACTTC. Its translation is CASIITTGGVSYEQYF.

As regards this clonotype: One base away lies a much larger clone, so this may be a sequencing read error. The chain carries TRBV6-2 or TRBV6-3 and TRBJ2-1; perhaps TRBD1 as D (5 bases). The CDR3 consists of 14 residues. The germline V gene has CDR1 MNHEY and CDR2 SVGEGT. CDR3 bases: TGTGCCAGCAGTTACGGGGCGTCCTACGATGAGCAGTTCTTC. The encoded protein is CASSYGASYDEQFF.

To note about this clonotype: Being one base from a much bigger clone, this may be a read error. This chain uses TRBV10-3 with TRBJ2-1; D is unclear. CDR3 length: 13 amino acids. Germline assignment: CDR1 ENHRY and CDR2 SYGVKD. V lost 3 bases and J lost 7, with 10 bases in between. The CDR3 loop reads CAISDPTMNEQFF. The CDR3 DNA reads TGTGCCATCAGTGATCCTACAATGAATGAGCAGTTCTTC.

This clonotype has only a few counts. The chain employs TRBV10-3 and TRBJ2-7; TRBD2 is a possible D gene (6 bases). Trimming shortened V by 7 bases and J by 3 bases, and 13 bases separated the two germline ends. The CDR3 consists of 13 residues. Germline V lookup: CDR1 ENHRY, CDR2 SYGVKD. As DNA, the CDR3 is TGTGCCATCACTCACACTAGCAACTACGAGCAGTACTTC. This translates into CAITHTSNYEQYF.

This clonotype was seen repeatedly, ten times or more. V is TRBV6-5 and J is TRBJ2-2; D not certain. Between the trimmed V and J ends, which lost 4 bases and 3 bases, there was a span of 6 bases. The CDR3 has 13 residues. The germline CDR1 and CDR2 sequences are MNHEY and SVGAGI. The CDR3 DNA follows: TGTGCCAGCAGTTGGTCGCACACCGGGGAGCTGTTTTTT. Amino acids: CASSWSHTGELFF.

About this clonotype: At one boundary the junction diverges from the germline segment, which might be a read error. The rearrangement links TRBV5-6 to TRBJ1-1; 12 bases agree with TRBD1. Germline V gene data show CDR1 as SGHDT and CDR2 as YYEEEE. This CDR3 region has 13 residues. The CDR3 loop reads CANSSGQGARAFF. The CDR3 DNA is TGTGCCAACAGCTCGGGACAGGGGGCCCGCGCTTTCTTT.

This clonotype was counted many times. The chain combines TRBV4-1 with TRBJ2-7, with TRBD1 matching 7 bases. Trimming took 4 bases from V and 2 from J; bases not matched to a gene: 5. Germline V gene data show CDR1 as MGHRA and CDR2 as YSYEKL. The CDR3 runs to 14 residues. The chain's CDR3 is CASSLRTGPYEQYF. Written as DNA, the CDR3 is TGCGCCAGCAGCCTACGGACAGGACCCTACGAGCAGTACTTC.

About this clonotype: A read error is possible here, since a much larger clone lies one base away. The chain combines TRBV6-2 or TRBV6-3 with TRBJ1-5; unclear D gene. The ends were cut back, 6 bases at V and 1 base at J, with 7 bases in the middle. This CDR3 region has 13 residues. CDR1 and CDR2 (germline): MNHEY, SVGEGT. CDR3 region: CASRVISNQPQHF. DNA of the CDR3: TGTGCCAGCAGGGTGATAAGCAATCAGCCCCAGCATTTT.

This clonotype showed up just once. This clone may be a read error of a much larger clone one base away. The gene calls are TRBV12-3 or TRBV12-4 and TRBJ2-1; 8 nucleotides line up with TRBD2. The CDR3 has 13 residues. CDR3 bases: TGTGCCAGCAGTTTGGGGAGGAGCGGGAGCCCGTGCTTC. This gives the protein CASSLGRSGSPCF.

About this clonotype itself: A read error is possible here, since a much larger clone lies one base away. It is likely a read error, because the conserved phenylalanine at the end of the CDR3 is missing. The chain couples TRBV10-3 to TRBJ2-7, with 7 bases aligning to TRBD1. Germline assignment: CDR1 ENHRY and CDR2 SYGVKD. The V segment lost 8 bases and the J segment 1 base; nucleotides outside the gene matches: 2. The length of the CDR3 is 12 residues. Here the CDR3 reads CAIQGESYEQYS. CDR3 nucleotides: TGTGCCATCCAGGGGGAGTCCTACGAGCAGTACTCC.

With regard to this clonotype: A clone one base away is much larger, so this may be a read error. The rearrangement links TRBV5-5 to TRBJ2-7; 9 bases match TRBD1. The CDR3 is made up of 15 amino acids. CDR1 and CDR2 (germline): SGHKS, YYEKEE (reference sequence). In nucleotides, the CDR3 is TGTGCCACCAGCTGGCCGGGACAGGGTCCCTACGAGCAGTACTTC. Translating gives CATSWPGQGPYEQYF.

The table lists this clonotype with a count of one. The conserved final phenylalanine or tryptophan is absent from the CDR3, which likely points to a read error. The rearrangement uses TRBV12-3 or TRBV12-4 and TRBJ2-1; D call uncertain. The CDR3 has 15 amino acids. CDR3 nucleotide sequence: TGTGCCAGCAGCCCAGGACGGGTCTCCTACATTGAGCAGTTCTCC. Protein sequence: CASSPGRVSYIEQFS.

V gene TRBV27 combines with J gene TRBJ1-5; D gene ambiguous. Germline V gene sequence: CDR1 MNHEY, CDR2 SMNVEV (reference sequence). V lost 5 bases and J lost 2, with 13 bases in between. The CDR3 is made up of 15 amino acids. This CDR3 reads CASSPNSGGNQPQHF. The CDR3 bases are TGTGCCAGCAGTCCAAACAGCGGGGGCAATCAGCCCCAGCATTTT.

This clonotype showed up many times. The chain recombines TRBV5-5 with TRBJ2-5, with D perhaps being TRBD1 or TRBD2 (5 bases each). The CDR3 runs 14 residues. V dropped 4 bases and J dropped 4 bases, with 14 bases sitting between them. Per germline, CDR1 SGHKS and CDR2 YYEKEE (reference sequence). The CDR3 protein is CASSRRDARETQYF. DNA of the CDR3: TGTGCCAGCAGCCGCCGGGACGCAAGAGAGACCCAGTACTTC.

At least ten counts were recorded for this clonotype. This sequence joins TRBV11-2 and TRBJ2-2, with a tentative D call TRBD1 (5 bases). The CDR3 has 12 residues. V gave up 5 bases and J gave up 8 bases, with 9 bases separating them. Germline V gives CDR1 SGHAT, CDR2 FQNNGV. In nucleotides, the CDR3 is TGTGCCAGCAGCCCCCAGGGAGGGGAGCTGTTTTTT. It specifies CASSPQGGELFF.

The chain has TRBV12-3 or TRBV12-4 and TRBJ2-3; 8 bases line up with TRBD2. The CDR3 sequence is 15 residues long. Germline trimming cut 0 bases from V and 7 bases from J; bases unmatched to any gene: 6. For the CDR3, the DNA is TGTGCCAGCAGTTTAGCTGGCGGGAGGACATATACGCAGTATTTT. Amino acids: CASSLAGGRTYTQYF.

The sample holds a few counts of this clonotype. This chain joins TRBV5-1 and TRBJ2-3; 9 bases are shared with TRBD2. J lost 2 bases, V lost 0 bases, and 4 bases had no gene match. The CDR3 covers 16 residues. Germline values: CDR1 SGHRS, CDR2 YFSETQ. The CDR3 DNA reads as TGCGCCAGCAGCTTGGACCTAGCGGGGCCCACAGATACGCAGTATTTT. Encoded protein: CASSLDLAGPTDTQYF.

The chain uses TRBV7-9 and TRBJ2-3, with TRBD2 as a possible D gene (6 bases). CDR3 length: 16 residues. V lost 9 bases, J lost 0 bases, and 19 bases lay in between. Germline lookup yields CDR1 SEHNR and CDR2 FQNEAQ (reference sequence). CDR3 region: CASSIVADTSTDTQYF. The CDR3 nucleotides are TGTGCCAGTAGCATTGTAGCGGATACTAGCACAGATACGCAGTATTTT.

This clonotype came up once. V is TRBV5-1 and J is TRBJ2-7, with TRBD1 identical over 7 bases. The CDR3 extends over 15 amino acids. Germline CDR1 SGHRS, CDR2 YFSETQ. The J segment lost 0 bases and the V segment lost 4 bases, leaving 7 bases of the junction unmatched. This CDR3 is CASSPTRDSSYEQYF. CDR3 DNA sequence: TGCGCCAGCAGCCCAACCCGGGACAGCTCCTACGAGCAGTACTTC.

Points on this clonotype: The junction differs from germline at one of its ends, possibly a read error. The J gene is TRBJ1-2, the V gene TRBV11-2, with TRBD1 identical over 7 bases. This CDR3 contains 13 residues. Per the germline V gene, CDR1 is SGHAT and CDR2 is FQNNGV. CDR3 region: CVSNLGGTVGYTF. CDR3 sequence (DNA): TGTGTCAGCAACTTAGGAGGGACAGTTGGCTACACCTTC.

The sample holds one count of this clonotype. The chain joins TRBV6-5 to TRBJ2-7, with TRBD1 matching over 7 bases. Per the germline V gene, CDR1 is MNHEY and CDR2 is SVGAGI. The V and J ends lost 7 bases and 3 bases, in that order; junction bases with no gene match: 9. The CDR3 loop spans 14 amino acids. The CDR3, as DNA: TGTGCCAGCACTAAACCGAGACAGGGCTACGAGCAGTACTTC. It specifies CASTKPRQGYEQYF.

Remarks on this clonotype: One end of the junction is discordant with germline, which a read error may explain. This rearrangement joins TRBV11-2 to TRBJ2-7; D is ambiguous. CDR3 length: 13 amino acids. Germline V CDR1 and CDR2: SGHAT, FQNNGV. The DNA for the CDR3 is TGTCCCAGCAGCCGAACACAGTCATACGAGCAGTACTTC. Protein sequence: CPSSRTQSYEQYF.

This clonotype was found many times. V usage is TRBV12-3 or TRBV12-4 and J usage is TRBJ2-3; 9 positions agree with TRBD1. The CDR3 sequence is 16 residues long. The trim removed 2 bases at V and 8 bases at J, leaving 11 bases unmatched. The CDR3 bases are TGTGCCAGCAGTTTACTTCAGGGGACAGGGCGGGGTACGCAGTATTTT. It yields the protein CASSLLQGTGRGTQYF.